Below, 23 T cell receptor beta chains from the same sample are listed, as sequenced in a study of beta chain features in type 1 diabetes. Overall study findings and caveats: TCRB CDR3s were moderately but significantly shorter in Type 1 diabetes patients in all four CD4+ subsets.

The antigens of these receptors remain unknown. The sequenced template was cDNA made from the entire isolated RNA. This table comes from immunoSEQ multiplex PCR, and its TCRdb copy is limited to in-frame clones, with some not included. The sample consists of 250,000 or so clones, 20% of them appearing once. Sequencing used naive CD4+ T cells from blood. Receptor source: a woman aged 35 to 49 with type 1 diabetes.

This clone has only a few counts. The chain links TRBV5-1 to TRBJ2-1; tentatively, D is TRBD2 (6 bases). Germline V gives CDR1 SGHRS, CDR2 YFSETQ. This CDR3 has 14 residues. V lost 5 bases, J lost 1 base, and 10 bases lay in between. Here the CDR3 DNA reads TGCGCCAGCAGTGGCGGGGTTTCCTACAATGAGCAGTTCTTC. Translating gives CASSGGVSYNEQFF. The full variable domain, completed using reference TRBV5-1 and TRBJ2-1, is KAGVTQTPRYLIKTRGQQVTLSCSPISGHRSVSWYQQTPGQGLQFLFEYFSETQRNKGNFPGRFSGRQFSNSRSEMNVSTLELGDSALYLCASSGGVSYNEQFFGPGTRLTVL.

The CDR3 spells CASSSGRDSHYGYTF. CDR3 DNA sequence: TGTGCCAGCAGCTCCGGCCGGGACAGTCACTATGGCTACACCTTC. J is TRBJ1-2 and V is TRBV7-2; TRBD1 matches 7 bases. J gave up 3 bases and V 4 bases, and 8 bases lay outside the gene matches. CDR1 SGHTA and CDR2 FQGNSA come from the germline V gene. CDR3 length equals 15 residues.

The CDR3: CACYKRTGGETQYF. DNA of the CDR3: TGTGCCTGCTATAAACGGACTGGCGGAGAGACCCAGTACTTC. This rearrangement joins TRBV30 to TRBJ2-5; tentative D call: TRBD2 (5 bases). V was pared by 6 bases and J by 4 bases, with 18 bases between. This CDR3 comprises 14 residues. Germline CDR1 is GTSNPN and CDR2 is SVGIG (reference sequence).

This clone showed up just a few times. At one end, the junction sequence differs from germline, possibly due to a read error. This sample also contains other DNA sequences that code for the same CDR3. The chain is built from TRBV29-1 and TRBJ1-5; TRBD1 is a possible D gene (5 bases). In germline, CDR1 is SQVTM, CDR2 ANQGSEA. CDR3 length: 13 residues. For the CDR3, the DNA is TGCAGCGCCCGCGTCAGGGTGGGTCAGCCCCAGCACTTT. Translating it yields CSARVRVGQPQHF.

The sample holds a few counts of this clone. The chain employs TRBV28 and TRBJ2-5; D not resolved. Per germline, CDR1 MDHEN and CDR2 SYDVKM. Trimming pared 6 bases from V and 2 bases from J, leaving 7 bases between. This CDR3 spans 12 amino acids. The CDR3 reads CASRSRQETQYF. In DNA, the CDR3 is TGTGCCAGCAGATCCAGACAAGAGACCCAGTACTTC.

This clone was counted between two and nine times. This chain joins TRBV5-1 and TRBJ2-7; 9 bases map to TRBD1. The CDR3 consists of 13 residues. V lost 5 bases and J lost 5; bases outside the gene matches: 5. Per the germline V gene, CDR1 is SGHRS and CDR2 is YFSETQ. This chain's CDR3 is CASSRDRADEQYF. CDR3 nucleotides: TGCGCCAGCAGTCGGGACAGGGCTGACGAGCAGTACTTC.

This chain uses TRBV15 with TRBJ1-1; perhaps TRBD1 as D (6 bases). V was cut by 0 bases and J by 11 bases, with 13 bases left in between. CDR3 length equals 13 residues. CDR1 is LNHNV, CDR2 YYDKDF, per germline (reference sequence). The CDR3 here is CATSRDLNTGAFF. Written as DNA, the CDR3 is TGTGCCACCAGCAGAGATTTGAACACAGGGGCTTTCTTT.

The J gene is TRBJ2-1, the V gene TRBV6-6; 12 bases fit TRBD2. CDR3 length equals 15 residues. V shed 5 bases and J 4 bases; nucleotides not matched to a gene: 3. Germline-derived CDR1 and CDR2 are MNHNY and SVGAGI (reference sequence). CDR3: CASSLTSGSYNEQFF. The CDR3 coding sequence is TGTGCCAGCAGTCTGACTAGCGGGAGTTACAATGAGCAGTTCTTC.

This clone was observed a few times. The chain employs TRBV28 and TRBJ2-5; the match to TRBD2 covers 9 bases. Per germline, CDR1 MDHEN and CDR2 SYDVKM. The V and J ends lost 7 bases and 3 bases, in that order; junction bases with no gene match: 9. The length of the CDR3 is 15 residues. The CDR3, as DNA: TGTGCCAGCACCTCAGCCTCTAGCGGGGAAGAGACCCAGTACTTC. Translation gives CASTSASSGEETQYF.

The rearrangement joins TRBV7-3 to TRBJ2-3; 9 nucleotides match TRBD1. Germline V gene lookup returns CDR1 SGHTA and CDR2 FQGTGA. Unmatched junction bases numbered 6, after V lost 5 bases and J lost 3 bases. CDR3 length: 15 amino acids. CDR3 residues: CASSITGQGTDTQYF. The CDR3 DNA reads TGTGCCAGCAGCATCACGGGACAGGGAACAGATACGCAGTATTTT.

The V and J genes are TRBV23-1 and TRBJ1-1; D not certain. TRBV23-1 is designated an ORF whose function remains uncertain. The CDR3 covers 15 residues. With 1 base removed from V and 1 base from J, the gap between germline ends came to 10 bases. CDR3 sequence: CASSQLRDTNTEAFF. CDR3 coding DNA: TGCGCCAGCAGTCAATTGAGGGATACGAACACTGAAGCTTTCTTT.

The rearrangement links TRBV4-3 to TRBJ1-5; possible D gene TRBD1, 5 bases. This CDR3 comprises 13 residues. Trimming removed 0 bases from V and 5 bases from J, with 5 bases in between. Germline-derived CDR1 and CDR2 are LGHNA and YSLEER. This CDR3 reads CASSQEGDQPQHF. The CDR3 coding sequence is TGCGCCAGCAGCCAAGAAGGGGATCAGCCCCAGCATTTT.

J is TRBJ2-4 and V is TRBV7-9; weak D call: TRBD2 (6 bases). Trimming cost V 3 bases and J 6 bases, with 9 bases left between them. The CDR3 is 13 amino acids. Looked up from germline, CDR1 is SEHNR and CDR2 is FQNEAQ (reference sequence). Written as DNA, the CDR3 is TGTGCCAGCAGCTTGGAGGGAAGAAACATTCAGTACTTC. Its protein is CASSLEGRNIQYF.

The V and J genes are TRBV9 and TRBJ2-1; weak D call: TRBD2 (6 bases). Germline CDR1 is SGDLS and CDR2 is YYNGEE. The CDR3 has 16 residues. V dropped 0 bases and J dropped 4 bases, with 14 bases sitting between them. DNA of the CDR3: TGTGCCAGCAGCGTAGTGTCGGGAGTTACATACAATGAGCAGTTCTTC. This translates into CASSVVSGVTYNEQFF.

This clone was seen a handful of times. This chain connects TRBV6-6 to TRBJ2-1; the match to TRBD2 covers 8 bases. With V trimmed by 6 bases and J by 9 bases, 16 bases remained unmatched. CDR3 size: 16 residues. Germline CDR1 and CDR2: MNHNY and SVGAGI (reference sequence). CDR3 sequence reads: CASSPRGVGRASEQFF. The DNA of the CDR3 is TGTGCCAGCAGCCCCCGGGGTGTCGGGAGGGCATCTGAGCAGTTCTTC.

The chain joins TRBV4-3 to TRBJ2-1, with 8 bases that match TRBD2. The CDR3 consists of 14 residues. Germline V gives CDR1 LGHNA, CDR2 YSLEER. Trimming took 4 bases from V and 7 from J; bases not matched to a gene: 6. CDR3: CASSPTGGGNEQFF. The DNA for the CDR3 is TGCGCCAGCAGCCCTACGGGAGGGGGAAATGAGCAGTTCTTC.

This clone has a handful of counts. CDR3 nucleotide sequence: TGTGCCTGGAGCTGGGGAGGGGTGGTTGGAAACATTCAGTACTTC. This sequence encodes CAWSWGGVVGNIQYF. V gene TRBV30 combines with J gene TRBJ2-4, with 7 positions matching TRBD2. CDR3 size: 15 residues. With V trimmed by 3 bases and J by 6 bases, 11 bases remained unmatched. The germline CDR1 and CDR2 sequences are GTSNPN and SVGIG (reference sequence).

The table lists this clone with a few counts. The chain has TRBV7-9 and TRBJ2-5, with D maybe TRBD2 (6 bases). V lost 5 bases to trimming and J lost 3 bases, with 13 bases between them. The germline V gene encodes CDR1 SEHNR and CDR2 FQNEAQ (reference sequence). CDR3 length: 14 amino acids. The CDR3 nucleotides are TGTGCCAGCAGCAAGGGACTGGGGGAAGAGACCCAGTACTTC. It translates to CASSKGLGEETQYF.

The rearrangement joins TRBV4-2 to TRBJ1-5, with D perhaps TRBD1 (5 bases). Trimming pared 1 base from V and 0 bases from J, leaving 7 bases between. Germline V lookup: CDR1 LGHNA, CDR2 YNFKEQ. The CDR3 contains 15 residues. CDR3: CASSQGQNSNQPQHF. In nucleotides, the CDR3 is TGTGCCAGCAGCCAAGGACAGAATAGCAATCAGCCCCAGCATTTT.

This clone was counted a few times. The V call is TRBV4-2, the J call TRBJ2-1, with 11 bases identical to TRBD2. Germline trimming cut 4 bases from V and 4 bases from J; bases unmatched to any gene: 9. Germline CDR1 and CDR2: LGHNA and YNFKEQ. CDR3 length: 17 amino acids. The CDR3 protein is CASSPQTSGNTYNEQFF. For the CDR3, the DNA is TGTGCCAGCAGCCCACAGACTAGCGGGAACACGTACAATGAGCAGTTCTTC.

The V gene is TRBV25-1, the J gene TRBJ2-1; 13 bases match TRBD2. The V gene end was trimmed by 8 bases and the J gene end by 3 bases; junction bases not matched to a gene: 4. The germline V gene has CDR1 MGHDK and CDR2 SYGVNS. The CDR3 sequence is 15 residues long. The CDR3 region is CASGTSGRVYNEQFF. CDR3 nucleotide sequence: TGTGCCAGCGGAACTAGCGGGAGGGTCTACAATGAGCAGTTCTTC.

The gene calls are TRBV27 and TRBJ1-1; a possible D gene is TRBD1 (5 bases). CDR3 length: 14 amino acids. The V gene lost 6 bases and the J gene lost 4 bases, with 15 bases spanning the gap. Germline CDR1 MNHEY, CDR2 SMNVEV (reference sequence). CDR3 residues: CASSPRFQGTEAFF. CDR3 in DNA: TGTGCCAGCAGCCCTCGCTTCCAGGGCACTGAAGCTTTCTTT.

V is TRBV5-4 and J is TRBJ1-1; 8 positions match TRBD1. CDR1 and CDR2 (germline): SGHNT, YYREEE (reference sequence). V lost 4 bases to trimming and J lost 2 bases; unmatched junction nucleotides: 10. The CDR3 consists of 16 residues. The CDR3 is CASSPVRTGRNTEAFF. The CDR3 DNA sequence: TGTGCCAGCAGCCCTGTGCGGACAGGGCGAAACACTGAAGCTTTCTTT. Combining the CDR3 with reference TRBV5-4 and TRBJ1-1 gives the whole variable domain ETGVTQSPTHLIKTRGQQVTLRCSSQSGHNTVSWYQQALGQGPQFIFQYYREEENGRGNFPPRFSGLQFPNYSSELNVNALELDDSALYLCASSPVRTGRNTEAFFGQGTRLTVV.